Described below is a single TCR beta chain sequence and its context. This entry is derived from a study of blood T cell repertoires in COVID-19. Whole-study context: The study drew acute and convalescent COVID-19 samples from the United States, Italy and Spain. Sample material is recorded as cDNA or gDNA derived from T cells, B-cell-depleted T cells, or PBMCs.

Authors' methods: Amplification from reference gene primers served as the basis for estimated nucleated cell counts. The data were produced by immunoSEQ multiplex PCR, yet TCRdb's version contains in-frame clones alone and is incomplete. V and J calls and clone size are given by that table; D and trimming were obtained from the DNA. The table records more than 95,000 clones, about 82% of them present only once. This receptor was identified in a human donor in a cohort sampled during active COVID-19. Input material: peripheral blood.

CDR3 sequence reads: CASSLSGLGNIEQYF. CDR3 nucleotides: TGTGCCAGCAGTTTAAGTGGACTAGGAAACATCGAGCAGTACTTC. The chain is built from TRBV27 and TRBJ2-7; the match to TRBD2 covers 7 bases. Germline CDR1 reads MNHEY; CDR2 reads SMNVEV (reference sequence). CDR3 size: 15 residues. V was clipped by 2 bases and J by 6 bases; unmatched bases: 10.